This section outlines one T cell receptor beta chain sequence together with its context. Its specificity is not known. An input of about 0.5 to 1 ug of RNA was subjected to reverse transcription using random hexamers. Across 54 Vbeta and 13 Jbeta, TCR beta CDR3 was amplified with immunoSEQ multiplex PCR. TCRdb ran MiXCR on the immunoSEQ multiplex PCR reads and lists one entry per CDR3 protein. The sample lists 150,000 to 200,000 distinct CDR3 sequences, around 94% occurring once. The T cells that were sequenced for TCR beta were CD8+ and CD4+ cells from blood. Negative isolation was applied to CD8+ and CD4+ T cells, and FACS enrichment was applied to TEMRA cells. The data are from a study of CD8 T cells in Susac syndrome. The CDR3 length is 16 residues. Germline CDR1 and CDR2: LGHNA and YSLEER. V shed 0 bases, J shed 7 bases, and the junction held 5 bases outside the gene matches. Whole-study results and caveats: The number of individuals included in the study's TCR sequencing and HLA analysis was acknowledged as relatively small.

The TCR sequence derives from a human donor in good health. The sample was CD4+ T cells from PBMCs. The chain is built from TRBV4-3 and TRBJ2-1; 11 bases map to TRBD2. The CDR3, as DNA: TGCGCCAGCAGCCAAGAGGTAGCGGGGGGGCCAAATGAGCAGTTCTTC. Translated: CASSQEVAGGPNEQFF.